This TCR beta chain was retrieved from a study of vaccination and CD4 T cells after COVID-19. Overall study context: A CEFX pool, an HIV-1 Nef pool, or no peptide went to control cultures.

The CDR3 contains 16 residues. CDR1 LNHDA and CDR2 SQIVND come from the germline V gene (reference sequence). The trim removed 1 base at V and 2 bases at J, leaving 4 bases unmatched. Described treatment: approximately 9-day PBMC culture with coronavirus spike peptide pools or control peptides (ViraFEST assay). At the Johns Hopkins FTIC core, DNA taken from cultured CD4+ T cells was sequenced by way of the Oncomine TCR Beta short-read assay. TCRdb ran MiXCR on the PCR reads and lists one entry per CDR3 protein. This sample has more than 9,500 distinct CDR3 sequences, with approximately 50% found just once. Broader study findings: The cohort comprised relatively few convalescent patients, and no early post-infection timepoints were analyzed.

Concerning this clonotype: What it binds is not known.

This receptor was identified in a human donor who had recovered from COVID-19. Sequenced: CD4+ T cells from blood, cultured in vitro. The genes are TRBV19 and TRBJ1-2, with TRBD1 matching over 10 bases. The CDR3 bases are TGTGCCAGTAGTATAGGACAGGGGGCGTCCAACTATGGCTACACCTTC. This sequence encodes CASSIGQGASNYGYTF.